The 29 T cell receptor beta chains given below trace back to one sample, sequenced in a study of blood T cell repertoires in COVID-19. Clones were read by immunoSEQ multiplex PCR, and TCRdb kept only the in-frame ones, dropping some. The table records about 270,000 clones, 90% of them present only once. What was sequenced was PBMCs or T cells enriched from blood (not recorded which). These receptors originate from a woman aged 25 to 45 with acute COVID-19.

The rearrangement uses TRBV6-5 and TRBJ2-1, with D unresolved. Germline CDR1 is MNHEY and CDR2 is SVGAGI. V dropped 6 bases and J dropped 6 bases, with 18 bases sitting between them. This CDR3 has 15 amino acids. The CDR3 region is CASSPRSSFFNEQFF. Written as DNA, the CDR3 is TGTGCCAGCAGCCCCCGGAGTAGCTTCTTCAATGAGCAGTTCTTC.

The chain combines TRBV9 with TRBJ2-1; 14 bases agree with TRBD2. J lost 7 bases, V lost 0 bases, and 6 bases had no gene match. CDR1 is SGDLS and CDR2 is YYNGEE in the germline V gene. The CDR3 totals 17 residues. The CDR3 here is CASSVGGLAGVGNEQFF. The CDR3 nucleotides are TGTGCCAGCAGCGTAGGGGGACTAGCGGGAGTCGGTAATGAGCAGTTCTTC.

V and J are TRBV9 and TRBJ2-7; 8 nucleotides align to TRBD2. The CDR3 is made up of 16 amino acids. Unmatched junction bases numbered 6, after V lost 1 base and J lost 0 bases. Germline CDR1 is SGDLS and CDR2 is YYNGEE. CDR3 loop: CASSVSAGGPSYEQYF. DNA for the CDR3: TGTGCCAGCAGCGTATCGGCGGGAGGTCCCTCCTACGAGCAGTACTTC. The full variable domain, with the rest looked up from reference TRBV9 and TRBJ2-7, is DSGVTQTPKHLITATGQRVTLRCSPRSGDLSVYWYQQSLDQGLQFLIQYYNGEERAKGNILERFSAQQFPDLHSELNLSSLELGDSALYFCASSVSAGGPSYEQYFGPGTRLTVT.

The gene calls are TRBV28 and TRBJ1-5; D may be TRBD1 (5 bases). V lost 7 bases and J 5 bases, leaving 15 bases between the germline ends. The CDR3 loop spans 14 amino acids. Germline-derived CDR1 and CDR2 are MDHEN and SYDVKM. CDR3 coding DNA: TGTGCCAGCACCCCCGGGCAGGGCGATCAGCCCCAGCATTTT. This codes for CASTPGQGDQPQHF. Combining the CDR3 with reference TRBV28 and TRBJ1-5 gives the whole variable domain DVKVTQSSRYLVKRTGEKVFLECVQDMDHENMFWYRQDPGLGLRLIYFSYDVKMKEKGDIPEGYSVSREKKERFSLILESASTNQTSMYLCASTPGQGDQPQHFGDGTRLSIL.

The chain carries TRBV27 and TRBJ1-2, with a tentative D call TRBD1 (5 bases). Germline CDR1 MNHEY, CDR2 SMNVEV (reference sequence). CDR3 size: 13 residues. The ends were cut back, 6 bases at V and 4 bases at J, with 12 bases in the middle. CDR3 region: CASSKWGGYGYTF. As DNA, the CDR3 is TGTGCCAGCAGCAAATGGGGGGGCTATGGCTACACCTTC.

The chain couples TRBV18 to TRBJ1-5; 7 positions match TRBD1. This CDR3 has 14 amino acids. Germline V gene sequence: CDR1 KGHSH, CDR2 LQKENI. With V trimmed by 4 bases and J by 8 bases, 8 bases remained unmatched. This CDR3 is CASSQFDRDEPQHF. The DNA for the CDR3 is TGTGCCAGCTCACAATTCGACAGGGACGAGCCCCAGCATTTT.

The CDR3 is CASRPQGENNEQFF. In nucleotides, the CDR3 is TGTGCCAGCAGGCCCCAGGGGGAGAACAATGAGCAGTTCTTC. V gene TRBV28 combines with J gene TRBJ2-1, with TRBD1 matching over 7 bases. V shed 6 bases and J 5 bases; nucleotides not matched to a gene: 7. Germline-derived CDR1 and CDR2 are MDHEN and SYDVKM. CDR3 length equals 14 residues. Full variable domain (remainder filled in from reference TRBV28 and TRBJ2-1): DVKVTQSSRYLVKRTGEKVFLECVQDMDHENMFWYRQDPGLGLRLIYFSYDVKMKEKGDIPEGYSVSREKKERFSLILESASTNQTSMYLCASRPQGENNEQFFGPGTRLTVL.

J is TRBJ2-2 and V is TRBV2, with D uncertain. The V end lost 2 bases, the J end lost 2 bases, and 12 bases lay between the germline ends. Germline CDR1 SNHLY, CDR2 FYNNEI. The CDR3 runs to 16 residues. The CDR3 nucleotides are TGTGCCAGCAGTGAATCCCTAAAAGCTAACACCGGGGAGCTGTTTTTT. It translates to CASSESLKANTGELFF.

V usage is TRBV27 and J usage is TRBJ2-6; D unclear. With 4 bases removed from V and 4 bases from J, the gap between germline ends came to 14 bases. The CDR3 has 16 amino acids. CDR1 MNHEY and CDR2 SMNVEV come from the germline V gene (reference sequence). CDR3 nucleotides: TGTGCCAGCAGTTCCCTCGGTGCGCCCGGGGCCAACGTCCTGACTTTC. Its translation is CASSSLGAPGANVLTF.

The chain couples TRBV7-3 to TRBJ2-1; TRBD2 matches 11 bases. Trimming cost V 5 bases and J 8 bases; bases outside gene matches: 11. Germline lookup yields CDR1 SGHTA and CDR2 FQGTGA. The CDR3 has 16 amino acids. CDR3 protein: CASSPGLAGGKHEQFF. CDR3 in DNA: TGTGCCAGCAGCCCGGGCCTAGCGGGAGGAAAACATGAGCAGTTCTTC.

The gene calls are TRBV28 and TRBJ2-7, with TRBD1 matching 7 bases. The trim removed 4 bases at V and 0 bases at J, leaving 6 bases unmatched. This CDR3 has 15 amino acids. Germline V gene lookup returns CDR1 MDHEN and CDR2 SYDVKM. DNA of the CDR3: TGTGCCAGCAGTTCCCTGGGACAGAGCTCCTACGAGCAGTACTTC. Translation: CASSSLGQSSYEQYF.

Concerning this clone: The same CDR3 is also encoded by other DNA sequences in this sample. The chain has TRBV27 and TRBJ2-7; TRBD2 matches at 9 bases. With V trimmed by 1 base and J by 2 bases, 0 bases remained unmatched. The CDR3 is 14 residues long. Germline CDR1 reads MNHEY; CDR2 reads SMNVEV (reference sequence). The CDR3 loop is CASSLLAGAYEQYF. The CDR3 DNA follows: TGTGCCAGCAGTTTATTAGCGGGGGCCTACGAGCAGTACTTC.

V gene TRBV7-3 combines with J gene TRBJ2-3, with 8 bases lining up with TRBD2. V shed 2 bases, J shed 2 bases, and the junction held 3 bases outside the gene matches. Germline V gene sequence: CDR1 SGHTA, CDR2 FQGTGA. The length of the CDR3 is 15 residues. CDR3 in amino acids: CASSLVAGHTDTQYF. Here the CDR3 DNA reads TGTGCCAGCAGCTTAGTAGCGGGACACACAGATACGCAGTATTTT.

CDR3 region: CASRLQGGNEQFF. CDR3 nucleotide sequence: TGTGCCAGCAGATTGCAGGGAGGCAATGAGCAGTTCTTC. V and J are TRBV5-4 and TRBJ2-1, with a tentative D call TRBD2 (6 bases). Germline assignment: CDR1 SGHNT and CDR2 YYREEE (reference sequence). The CDR3 runs 13 residues. The V and J ends lost 5 bases and 6 bases respectively, with 12 bases between them.

The gene calls are TRBV7-3 and TRBJ2-3; 7 nucleotides agree with TRBD1. There are 15 residues in the CDR3. Losses at the gene ends were 5 bases for V and 5 bases for J; bases not matched to a gene: 10. Germline V gives CDR1 SGHTA, CDR2 FQGTGA. The CDR3 reads CASSISGGTGDTQYF. The CDR3 nucleotides are TGTGCCAGCAGCATTTCAGGGGGAACGGGAGATACGCAGTATTTT.

The V gene is TRBV6-5, the J gene TRBJ2-3; 8 bases line up with TRBD1. The CDR3 consists of 14 residues. Germline-derived CDR1 and CDR2 are MNHEY and SVGAGI. The J segment lost 6 bases and the V segment lost 6 bases, leaving 8 bases of the junction unmatched. The CDR3 sequence is CASRGTGPPDTQYF. CDR3 in DNA: TGTGCCAGCAGGGGGACAGGCCCCCCGGATACGCAGTATTTT.

V is TRBV7-8 and J is TRBJ1-3, with D unclear. The CDR3 is 15 residues long. V was pared by 1 base and J by 4 bases, with 11 bases between. CDR1 SGHVS and CDR2 FQNEAQ come from the germline V gene. CDR3 protein: CASSLGLTLGNTIYF. Here the CDR3 DNA reads TGTGCCAGCAGCTTAGGACTCACGTTAGGAAACACCATATATTTT.

The gene calls are TRBV5-5 and TRBJ2-5; 16 bases align to TRBD2. CDR1 SGHKS and CDR2 YYEKEE come from the germline V gene (reference sequence). The CDR3 runs 17 residues. V dropped 4 bases and J dropped 5; count of bases not matched to a gene: 8. In DNA form, the CDR3 reads TGTGCCAGCAGCCACGGGACTAGCGGGAGGGCCTATGAGACCCAGTACTTC. Protein: CASSHGTSGRAYETQYF.

As regards this clone: Other DNA sequences from this sample encode an identical CDR3 as well. The chain carries TRBV20-1 and TRBJ2-2, with TRBD1 identical over 8 bases. Germline V gene sequence: CDR1 DFQATT, CDR2 SNEGSKA (reference sequence). The J segment lost 7 bases and the V segment lost 3 bases, leaving 13 bases of the junction unmatched. The CDR3 is made up of 16 amino acids. The CDR3 DNA reads as TGCAGTGCTAGTCGCTTCGGACAGGGTTTTGGCGGGGAGCTGTTTTTT. Translated, it gives CSASRFGQGFGGELFF.

In its sample, this clone was seen once. The gene calls are TRBV20-1 and TRBJ2-3; 8 positions match TRBD2. The V and J ends lost 3 bases and 2 bases, in that order; junction bases with no gene match: 7. CDR1 and CDR2 from the germline V gene are DFQATT and SNEGSKA (reference sequence). CDR3 length: 15 residues. The CDR3 is CSASPLADLTDTQYF. The CDR3 DNA reads as TGCAGTGCTAGTCCACTAGCGGATCTCACAGATACGCAGTATTTT.

The gene calls are TRBV28 and TRBJ1-1; D is ambiguous. Germline CDR1 is MDHEN and CDR2 is SYDVKM. Trimming pared 5 bases from V and 0 bases from J, leaving 7 bases between. The CDR3 sequence is 13 residues long. CDR3 DNA: TGTGCCAGCAGTCGTGACATGAACACTGAAGCTTTCTTT. This codes for CASSRDMNTEAFF. Together with reference TRBV28 and TRBJ1-1, the CDR3 gives the full variable domain: DVKVTQSSRYLVKRTGEKVFLECVQDMDHENMFWYRQDPGLGLRLIYFSYDVKMKEKGDIPEGYSVSREKKERFSLILESASTNQTSMYLCASSRDMNTEAFFGQGTRLTVV.

CDR3 residues: CASRIDRGDGNIQYF. CDR3 DNA sequence: TGCGCCAGCAGGATAGACAGGGGGGATGGAAACATTCAGTACTTC. V gene TRBV5-1 combines with J gene TRBJ2-4, with 9 bases matching TRBD1. CDR1 is SGHRS and CDR2 is YFSETQ in the germline V gene. The V and J ends lost 5 bases and 6 bases, in that order; junction bases with no gene match: 9. There are 15 residues in the CDR3.

The rearrangement joins TRBV4-2 to TRBJ1-6; D may be TRBD1 (5 bases). Germline loops: CDR1 LGHNA, CDR2 YNFKEQ. The V end was cut by 0 bases, the J end by 5 bases, with 8 bases between. The CDR3 loop spans 15 amino acids. The chain's CDR3 is CASSQDGQNNSPLHF. In DNA, the CDR3 is TGTGCCAGCAGCCAAGATGGACAAAATAATTCACCCCTCCACTTT.

V gene TRBV20-1 combines with J gene TRBJ2-1, with 7 bases aligning to TRBD2. V gave up 6 bases and J gave up 5 bases; unmatched junction bases: 1. Germline V gene sequence: CDR1 DFQATT, CDR2 SNEGSKA (reference sequence). This CDR3 comprises 11 residues. The CDR3 loop reads CSAGLNNEQFF. The CDR3 DNA reads TGCAGTGCGGGACTAAACAATGAGCAGTTCTTC.

The rearrangement joins TRBV7-9 to TRBJ2-7; D ambiguous. The CDR3 runs to 13 residues. V was clipped by 3 bases and J by 0 bases, with 6 bases between them. Germline V gene data show CDR1 as SEHNR and CDR2 as FQNEAQ (reference sequence). CDR3 DNA: TGTGCCAGCAGCTTTGGCTCCTCCTACGAGCAGTACTTC. Amino acids: CASSFGSSYEQYF.

The CDR3 region has the DNA TGTGCCAGCAGCTCGGGACAGGTAACCACAGATACGCAGTATTTT. Protein sequence: CASSSGQVTTDTQYF. The chain carries TRBV7-9 and TRBJ2-3; TRBD1 aligns across 8 bases. Trimming cost V 4 bases and J 2 bases; bases outside gene matches: 5. The CDR3 consists of 15 residues. CDR1 and CDR2 (germline): SEHNR, FQNEAQ (reference sequence).

This clone has just one count. The CDR3 region is CAISGLAENYEQYF. CDR3 nucleotides: TGTGCCATCAGTGGCCTTGCGGAAAATTACGAGCAGTACTTC. The chain has TRBV10-3 and TRBJ2-7; no reliable D call. Germline CDR1 and CDR2: ENHRY and SYGVKD. This CDR3 is built from 14 residues. Trimming stripped 4 bases from V and 4 bases from J, with 14 bases between.

The V call is TRBV27, the J call TRBJ2-1; D might be TRBD2 (6 bases). The CDR3 is 14 amino acids. Per the germline V gene, CDR1 is MNHEY and CDR2 is SMNVEV (reference sequence). V gave up 5 bases and J gave up 2 bases, with 10 bases separating them. The CDR3 DNA reads as TGTGCCAGCAGTGGGGGAGGTACCTACAATGAGCAGTTCTTC. This encodes CASSGGGTYNEQFF.

This clone has just one count. The rearrangement links TRBV30 to TRBJ1-2; 7 nucleotides line up with TRBD1. The CDR3 runs 12 residues. Germline V gives CDR1 GTSNPN, CDR2 SVGIG (reference sequence). After removal of 4 bases from V and 5 bases from J, the junction contained 4 bases not matched to a gene. The CDR3 protein is CAWTGGLYGYTF. CDR3 coding DNA: TGTGCCTGGACAGGGGGACTTTATGGCTACACCTTC.